Listed below are T cell receptor beta chains from one sample, sequenced in a study of cytomegalovirus exposure and HLA in healthy donors. The assay was immunoSEQ multiplex PCR, and TCRdb's table has in-frame clones only and misses some. The repertoire holds about 200,000 clones, with 60% to 80% as singletons. Sequenced material: PBMCs. The receptors derive from a woman in her 30s in good health and CMV-seronegative. Both conserved end residues are part of each CDR3. Each record gives: D gene, V gene, J gene, clone size, CDR3 protein, CDR3 DNA. A D gene is named only where the DNA matches it firmly. The size field is filled for only some rows; it gives once, few, many or a size class.

d_call: NA; v_call: TRBV5-1; j_call: TRBJ1-1; clone_size: NA; cdr3_aa: CASSFYQGKEAEAFF; cdr3_nt: TGCGCCAGCAGCTTTTACCAGGGGAAGGAGGCTGAAGCTTTCTTT
d_call: NA; v_call: TRBV6-4; j_call: TRBJ1-2; clone_size: NA; cdr3_aa: CASSDLPSYGYTF; cdr3_nt: TGTGCCAGCAGTGACCTTCCTAGCTATGGCTACACCTTC
d_call: TRBD2; v_call: TRBV10-2; j_call: TRBJ2-7; clone_size: few; cdr3_aa: CASSVRGVDEQYF; cdr3_nt: TGCGCCAGCAGTGTCCGGGGGGTGGACGAGCAGTACTTC
d_call: NA; v_call: TRBV10-3; j_call: TRBJ1-1; clone_size: NA; cdr3_aa: CAISKTASPLTAFF; cdr3_nt: TGTGCCATCAGCAAGACAGCGTCCCCTCTGACAGCTTTCTTT
d_call: NA; v_call: TRBV30; j_call: TRBJ1-3; clone_size: once; cdr3_aa: CAWSVGGSGNTIYF; cdr3_nt: TGTGCCTGGAGTGTCGGGGGGAGTGGAAACACCATATATTTT
d_call: NA; v_call: TRBV30; j_call: TRBJ1-5; clone_size: NA; cdr3_aa: CAWSLDSGSNQPQHF; cdr3_nt: TGTGCCTGGAGCCTTGACTCCGGTAGCAATCAGCCCCAGCATTTT
d_call: NA; v_call: TRBV29-1; j_call: TRBJ1-5; clone_size: NA; cdr3_aa: CSVQEGTGGEPQHF; cdr3_nt: TGCAGCGTCCAAGAAGGTACCGGCGGGGAGCCCCAGCATTTT
d_call: TRBD1; v_call: TRBV7-9; j_call: TRBJ2-7; clone_size: NA; cdr3_aa: CASSHAVDRAGEQYF; cdr3_nt: TGTGCCAGCAGCCATGCCGTGGACAGGGCTGGAGAGCAGTACTTC
d_call: NA; v_call: TRBV5-5; j_call: TRBJ1-3; clone_size: NA; cdr3_aa: CASSPIDTGNTIYF; cdr3_nt: TGTGCCAGCAGCCCCATCGACACTGGAAACACCATATATTTT
d_call: TRBD2; v_call: TRBV30; j_call: TRBJ2-6; clone_size: NA; cdr3_aa: CAWSALGLAETSGANVLTF; cdr3_nt: TGTGCCTGGAGTGCACTGGGACTAGCGGAAACCTCTGGGGCCAACGTCCTGACTTTC
d_call: NA; v_call: TRBV6-6; j_call: TRBJ2-1; clone_size: NA; cdr3_aa: CASRQGANEQFF; cdr3_nt: TGTGCCAGCAGACAGGGTGCAAATGAGCAGTTCTTC
d_call: TRBD2; v_call: TRBV7-9; j_call: TRBJ2-5; clone_size: NA; cdr3_aa: CASSTSGREEETQYF; cdr3_nt: TGTGCCAGCAGCACTAGCGGGAGGGAGGAAGAGACCCAGTACTTC
d_call: TRBD1; v_call: TRBV6-5; j_call: TRBJ1-2; clone_size: few; cdr3_aa: CASSYIAGTGNYGYTF; cdr3_nt: TGTGCCAGCAGTTACATAGCCGGGACAGGAAACTATGGCTACACCTTC
d_call: TRBD1; v_call: TRBV5-1; j_call: TRBJ1-1; clone_size: NA; cdr3_aa: CASSWGQTYTEAFF; cdr3_nt: TGCGCCAGCAGCTGGGGACAGACATACACTGAAGCTTTCTTT
d_call: NA; v_call: TRBV5-6; j_call: TRBJ1-3; clone_size: few; cdr3_aa: CASSLVESYGNTIYF; cdr3_nt: TGTGCCAGCAGCTTGGTCGAGTCTTACGGAAACACCATATATTTT
d_call: NA; v_call: TRBV5-1; j_call: TRBJ2-3; clone_size: NA; cdr3_aa: CASSFSGVGTDTQYF; cdr3_nt: TGCGCCAGCAGCTTTTCCGGGGTGGGCACAGATACGCAGTATTTT
d_call: TRBD2; v_call: TRBV29-1; j_call: TRBJ2-5; clone_size: NA; cdr3_aa: CSGQGVGGMGETQYF; cdr3_nt: TGCAGCGGCCAAGGGGTCGGGGGGATGGGGGAGACCCAGTACTTC
d_call: NA; v_call: TRBV5-4; j_call: TRBJ2-7; clone_size: NA; cdr3_aa: CASSLDPYRVTGEQYF; cdr3_nt: TGTGCCAGCAGCCTAGATCCATACAGGGTGACCGGGGAGCAGTACTTC
d_call: NA; v_call: TRBV7-9; j_call: TRBJ2-3; clone_size: NA; cdr3_aa: CASSSPERDTQYF; cdr3_nt: TGTGCCAGCAGCTCCCCAGAGCGAGATACGCAGTATTTT
d_call: TRBD1; v_call: TRBV27; j_call: TRBJ2-7; clone_size: NA; cdr3_aa: CASSAGTGSYEQYF; cdr3_nt: TGTGCCAGCAGTGCCGGGACAGGTTCTTACGAGCAGTACTTC